This T cell receptor (beta chain) was captured by sequencing in a study of blood T cell repertoires in COVID-19. Authors' processing steps: Quantification of nucleated cells was approximated via reference gene primer amplification. The repertoire was sequenced with immunoSEQ multiplex PCR; TCRdb's copy has only in-frame clones and lacks some. That table gives V, J and clone size, and the DNA gave D and trimming. Of 150,000 to 200,000 clones detected, approximately 85% appear once; the ten largest clones hold about 6.9%. The ends were cut back, 5 bases at V and 0 bases at J, with 13 bases in the middle. This CDR3 comprises 15 residues. The germline V gene encodes CDR1 MNHEY and CDR2 SMNVEV (reference sequence). During active infection, Seattle patients enrolled and were then monitored through disease.

V gene TRBV27 combines with J gene TRBJ2-5, with D possibly TRBD1 on 6 matching bases. The TCR was taken from a man older than 75 with COVID-19, enrolled during active disease. What was sequenced was peripheral blood. The DNA of the CDR3 is TGTGCCAGCAGTCGATGGGGGCTAGACCAAGAGACCCAGTACTTC. Protein sequence: CASSRWGLDQETQYF.